A selection of T cell receptor beta chains follows, all from one sample in a study of neurological immune-mediated disorders. TCRdb processed the 5' RACE reads anew with MiXCR; each CDR3 protein has one entry. The sample has 70,000 to 95,000 distinct CDR3 sequences, 13% seen once. The sample taken for sequencing was PBMCs. The receptors shown here come from a female donor with HTLV-1-associated myelopathy (HAM/TSP). Both conserved end residues are part of each CDR3. The D gene is left open where the match is weak. Expanded clones are given a class, and other clones once, few, many or no size at all.

d_call	clone_size	v_call	j_call	cdr3_nt	cdr3_aa
NA	NA	TRBV6-1	TRBJ2-3	TGTGCCAGCACAGTATCAGATACGCAGTATTTT	CASTVSDTQYF
TRBD1	many	TRBV25-1	TRBJ1-5	TGTGCGGCGACAGGGGGGAGCAATCAGCCCCAGCATTTT	CAATGGSNQPQHF
TRBD1	NA	TRBV6-1	TRBJ1-1	TGTGCCAGCAGTGTCGACAGGGGAGGGGACACTGAAGCTTTCTTT	CASSVDRGGDTEAFF
TRBD1	many	TRBV24-1	TRBJ2-1	TGTGCCACCAGTGAGGGGACAGGTTCTTACAATGAGCAGTTCTTC	CATSEGTGSYNEQFF
TRBD2	many	TRBV7-2	TRBJ2-3	TGTGCCAGCAGCTCCTGGGGGGGGGAGAGCACAGATACGCAGTATTTT	CASSSWGGESTDTQYF
NA	many	TRBV12-3/TRBV12-4	TRBJ1-2	TGTGCCAGCATTTTATTTGGCTACACCTTC	CASILFGYTF
NA	many	TRBV7-7	TRBJ2-7	TGTGCCAGCAGCCCCTGGACCGATTCCCACGAGCAGTACTTC	CASSPWTDSHEQYF
NA	NA	TRBV20-1	TRBJ1-2	TGCAGTGCTAGAGAGAATGGGGGGGGCTACACCTTC	CSARENGGGYTF
NA	many	TRBV10-3	TRBJ2-1	TGTGCCATCAGTGAGTCTCTAGCTGAGCAGTTCTTC	CAISESLAEQFF
NA	many	TRBV7-9	TRBJ1-1	TGTGCCAGCAGCCCCGGATCGGGCCCTGAAGCTTTCTTT	CASSPGSGPEAFF
NA	many	TRBV15	TRBJ2-7	TGTGCTACCAGCAGAGACGCAGGGCTCAGCGAGCAGTACTTC	CATSRDAGLSEQYF
NA	many	TRBV9	TRBJ2-5	TGTGCCAGCAGCGTAGGAGGGGGATTGGAGACCCAGTACTTC	CASSVGGGLETQYF
NA	many	TRBV11-2	TRBJ2-7	TGTGCCAGCAGCTTTCGGGGCGGACTATACGAGCAGTACTTC	CASSFRGGLYEQYF
TRBD1	many	TRBV12-3/TRBV12-4	TRBJ2-7	TGTGCCAGCAGTTTACTGGGGGGGACAGGGCTGATTGGCGAGCAGTACTTC	CASSLLGGTGLIGEQYF
NA	many	TRBV4-1	TRBJ2-7	TGCGCCAGCAGCCACCTCCTGGGTGGGGTAGAGCAGTACTTC	CASSHLLGGVEQYF
TRBD1	NA	TRBV6-2/TRBV6-3	TRBJ1-5	TGTGCCAGCAGTTACGGCAGGGGGCCCAATCAGCCCCAGCATTTT	CASSYGRGPNQPQHF
TRBD2	many	TRBV7-2	TRBJ2-3	TGTGCCAGCAGCTCGAACCGGGGGGGCCTAGATACGCAGTATTTT	CASSSNRGGLDTQYF
TRBD2	many	TRBV4-2	TRBJ2-1	TGTGCCAGCAGCCCTGTACTCCTGACTAGCGGGAACAATGAGCAGTTCTTC	CASSPVLLTSGNNEQFF
NA	medium-sized	TRBV5-1	TRBJ1-1	TGCGCCAGCAGCTTGTCTACAGACACTGAAGCTTTCTTT	CASSLSTDTEAFF
TRBD2	many	TRBV10-3	TRBJ2-3	TGTGCCATCAGGCTAGCGGGGGTCACAGATACGCAGTATTTT	CAIRLAGVTDTQYF
TRBD1	many	TRBV6-6	TRBJ1-3	TGTGCCAGCAGTCCGGAGACAGGGCCCGGAAACACCATATATTTT	CASSPETGPGNTIYF
NA	many	TRBV27	TRBJ1-1	TGTGCCAGCAGTTACCTCCCGCCCTTGAAGAACACTGAAGCTTTCTTT	CASSYLPPLKNTEAFF
NA	many	TRBV20-1	TRBJ2-7	TGCAGTGCGGCCGGGGCCACCTACGAGCAGTACTTC	CSAAGATYEQYF
NA	many	TRBV4-1	TRBJ2-7	TGCGCCAGCAGCCAACGGTGGGCAGGGGAGAACGAGCAGTACTTC	CASSQRWAGENEQYF
NA	many	TRBV3-1	TRBJ2-1	TGTGCCAGCAGCCAAGATCCGGAGGATGAGCAGTTCTTC	CASSQDPEDEQFF
NA	NA	TRBV5-1	TRBJ2-1	TGCGCCAGCACCAGGGCGAAGGGCGGGCGAAATGAGCAGTTCTTC	CASTRAKGGRNEQFF
NA	NA	TRBV6-6	TRBJ2-2	TGTGCCAGCAGTTACTCGATGACGAACACCGGGGAGCTGTTTTTT	CASSYSMTNTGELFF
NA	NA	TRBV20-1	TRBJ1-4	TGCAGTGCTATATCTAGGGATGAAAAACTGTTTTTT	CSAISRDEKLFF
NA	many	TRBV27	TRBJ2-1	TGTGCCAGCAGAGTGGAGGGGGGACCACCAGGGGGTGAGCAGTTCTTC	CASRVEGGPPGGEQFF
NA	NA	TRBV28	TRBJ1-1	TGTGCCAGCAGGCGGGGGGGCCGAGGGACTGAAGCTTTCTTT	CASRRGGRGTEAFF
NA	many	TRBV29-1	TRBJ2-2	TGCAGCGCGACAGTTTACACCGGGGAGCTGTTTTTT	CSATVYTGELFF
TRBD1	many	TRBV5-1	TRBJ1-5	TGCGCCAGCAGCTTGACGACAGGGGATCTAAATCAGCCCCAGCATTTT	CASSLTTGDLNQPQHF
NA	many	TRBV10-2	TRBJ2-1	TGCGCCAGCAGGGGACTCCGCCCTGAGCAGTTCTTC	CASRGLRPEQFF
NA	many	TRBV20-1	TRBJ2-5	TGCAGTGCTACACAGCAAGAGACCCAGTACTTC	CSATQQETQYF
NA	many	TRBV15	TRBJ1-2	TGTGCCACTCAACGGGAAGACGCAGGAGCTAACTATGGCTACACCTTC	CATQREDAGANYGYTF
TRBD2	many	TRBV7-8	TRBJ2-7	TGTGCCAGCAGCTTAGAAACCCGGGACTACTCCTACGAGCAGTACTTC	CASSLETRDYSYEQYF
TRBD1	many	TRBV10-3	TRBJ2-7	TGTGCCACCCGCAGGACAGGGGACTCCTACGAGCAGTACTTC	CATRRTGDSYEQYF
NA	many	TRBV10-3	TRBJ2-7	TGTGCCATCAGTCAAGGGGGGACCGAGCAGTACTTC	CAISQGGTEQYF
NA	few	TRBV5-1	TRBJ2-5	TGCGCCAGCAGCTTACTACATGGGGAGGCGGAGACCCAGTACTTC	CASSLLHGEAETQYF
NA	many	TRBV5-1	TRBJ2-1	TGCGCCAGCAGCTCACAGGGAAGCTCCTACAATGAGCAGTTCTTC	CASSSQGSSYNEQFF
NA	NA	TRBV3-1	TRBJ2-5	TGTGCCAGCAGTTTCCATGGAGAGACCCAGTACTTC	CASSFHGETQYF
TRBD1	many	TRBV11-2	TRBJ1-1	TGTGCCAGCAGCAAAGACAGGGGGCGGGATACTGAAGCTTTCTTT	CASSKDRGRDTEAFF
NA	many	TRBV5-1	TRBJ1-1	TGCGCCAGCAGCTCACGGGCTCACACTGAAGCTTTCTTT	CASSSRAHTEAFF
NA	many	TRBV12-3/TRBV12-4	TRBJ2-7	TGTGCCAGCAACCCTGGGGGGACTTTGGGGTCCTACGAGCAGTACTTC	CASNPGGTLGSYEQYF
NA	medium-sized	TRBV28	TRBJ2-7	TGTGCCAGCAGTTTCCCCAAGGACCGGGTTCGAACCTACGAGCAGTACTTC	CASSFPKDRVRTYEQYF